These 20 T cell receptor beta chains were all obtained from the same sample, sequenced in a study of identical twins. MiXCR, applied by TCRdb to the 5' RACE reads, yields one record per CDR3 protein. The sample has a few hundred thousand distinct CDR3 sequences, over 8.5% seen once; the top ten hold roughly 3.2%. The sample was also reused in another study, on yellow fever vaccine responses in identical twins.

The sequenced sample consisted of PBMCs. These receptors came from a woman under 30 in good health.

In its sample, this clonotype was seen many times. V is TRBV4-1 and J is TRBJ2-7; D gene unclear. V was shortened by 0 bases and J by 2 bases, with 8 bases between the two germline ends. This CDR3 region has 14 residues. CDR1 MGHRA and CDR2 YSYEKL come from the germline V gene. For the CDR3, the DNA is TGCGCCAGCAGCCAAGATAAAAGTGCCTACGAGCAGTACTTC. Protein: CASSQDKSAYEQYF.

This clonotype has a count of ten or more. The chain couples TRBV4-2 to TRBJ2-7; TRBD2 is a possible D gene (5 bases). V lost 4 bases to trimming and J lost 7 bases, with 14 bases between them. The germline V gene encodes CDR1 LGHNA and CDR2 YNFKEQ. The length of the CDR3 is 13 residues. Here the CDR3 reads CASSLGLSWEQYF. Written as DNA, the CDR3 is TGTGCCAGCAGCCTCGGACTTTCTTGGGAGCAGTACTTC.

This clonotype was picked up many times. This chain links TRBV12-3 or TRBV12-4 with TRBJ2-3; either TRBD1 or TRBD2 may supply D (5 bases each). The CDR3 loop spans 14 amino acids. Trimming took off 5 bases at V and 3 bases at J, with 12 bases between the two ends. CDR3 residues: CASSPPGGTDTQYF. CDR3 nucleotide sequence: TGTGCCAGCAGTCCTCCTGGGGGTACAGATACGCAGTATTTT.

The chain employs TRBV7-3 and TRBJ1-6, with D possibly being TRBD1 (5 bases). The ends were cut back, 2 bases at V and 5 bases at J, with 13 bases in the middle. Germline loops: CDR1 SGHTA, CDR2 FQGTGA. The CDR3 is 16 amino acids. CDR3 DNA: TGTGCCAGCAGCTTAGAGGGAGTGACAGATAATTCACCCCTCCACTTT. Amino acid sequence: CASSLEGVTDNSPLHF.

In this sample, this clonotype turned up many times. The chain combines TRBV28 with TRBJ2-7; 8 bases are a match to TRBD1. Germline CDR1 and CDR2: MDHEN and SYDVKM. The CDR3 is 13 residues long. V lost 5 bases to trimming and J lost 4 bases; unmatched junction nucleotides: 4. CDR3 loop: CASSDRGKYEQYF. The CDR3 region has the DNA TGTGCCAGCAGTGACAGGGGAAAGTACGAGCAGTACTTC.

This clonotype was seen at least ten times. The rearrangement uses TRBV3-1 and TRBJ1-1; no clear D gene. There are 12 residues in the CDR3. The germline V gene encodes CDR1 LGHDT and CDR2 YNNKEL (reference sequence). V lost 3 bases and J 1 base, leaving 3 bases between the germline ends. CDR3 amino acids: CASSQGNTEAFF. The CDR3 bases are TGTGCCAGCAGCCAGGGGAACACTGAAGCTTTCTTT.

V and J are TRBV2 and TRBJ2-7; TRBD2 matches at 11 bases. The CDR3 loop spans 16 amino acids. Germline-derived CDR1 and CDR2 are SNHLY and FYNNEI. The trim removed 0 bases at V and 9 bases at J, leaving 10 bases unmatched. CDR3 amino acids: CASSEALGLAGGPQYF. Written as DNA, the CDR3 is TGTGCCAGCAGTGAAGCGCTTGGGCTAGCGGGGGGCCCGCAGTACTTC.

The genes are TRBV29-1 and TRBJ2-5; a possible D gene is TRBD2 (6 bases). This CDR3 contains 12 residues. With 6 bases removed from V and 4 bases from J, the gap between germline ends came to 12 bases. CDR1 and CDR2 from the germline V gene are SQVTM and ANQGSEA. The CDR3 protein is CSVGWRGETQYF. CDR3 nucleotide sequence: TGCAGCGTGGGATGGAGGGGAGAGACCCAGTACTTC.

The CDR3 sequence: CASRSPRTGLSGRGFHEQFF. The CDR3 coding sequence is TGTGCCAGCAGGAGCCCACGGACAGGGTTGAGCGGGAGGGGATTCCATGAGCAGTTCTTC. The chain links TRBV28 to TRBJ2-1; 10 bases match TRBD2. The CDR3 is made up of 20 amino acids. Germline assignment: CDR1 MDHEN and CDR2 SYDVKM. V trimming: 6 bases; J trimming: 8 bases; junction bases outside the gene matches: 25.

This clonotype has at least ten counts. In DNA, the CDR3 is TGTGCCAGCAGTCTAACAGGAGCGAACACTGAAGCTTTCTTT. It is translated as CASSLTGANTEAFF. This rearrangement joins TRBV12-3 or TRBV12-4 to TRBJ1-1; weak D call: TRBD1 (5 bases). CDR3 length: 14 amino acids. Deletions cut 5 bases from V and 1 base from J, with 11 bases between.

The genes are TRBV7-6 and TRBJ2-1, with 13 bases lining up with TRBD2. The CDR3 runs to 16 residues. Germline lookup yields CDR1 SGHVS and CDR2 FNYEAQ. Trimming cost V 4 bases and J 5 bases; bases outside gene matches: 5. CDR3 DNA sequence: TGTGCCAGCAGCTCCCAACTAGCGGGGGGGGACAATGAGCAGTTCTTC. Translating gives CASSSQLAGGDNEQFF.

This clonotype was observed a single time. The junction departs from the called germline gene at one end, perhaps through a read error. The CDR3 region is CSARDGTSGSRTGDLFF. DNA for the CDR3: TGCAGTGCTAGAGATGGGACTAGCGGGAGTAGGACCGGGGACCTGTTTTTT. V gene TRBV20-1 combines with J gene TRBJ2-2, with 14 bases that match TRBD2. This CDR3 has 17 residues. CDR1 DFQATT and CDR2 SNEGSKA come from the germline V gene (reference sequence).

The chain has TRBV28 and TRBJ2-3; TRBD2 aligns across 10 bases. Trimming took 6 bases from V and 2 from J; bases not matched to a gene: 8. The CDR3 runs 16 residues. Germline lookup yields CDR1 MDHEN and CDR2 SYDVKM. CDR3 bases: TGTGCCAGCAGCTCCCGACTAGCGGGCTTCACAGATACGCAGTATTTT. Translated: CASSSRLAGFTDTQYF.

In its sample, this clonotype was seen a few times. The genes are TRBV6-2 or TRBV6-3 and TRBJ2-7; D not resolved. Germline V gene lookup returns CDR1 MNHEY and CDR2 SVGEGT. Trimming cost V 4 bases and J 6 bases, with 13 bases left between them. CDR3 length equals 13 residues. The CDR3 coding sequence is TGTGCCAGCAGTTTCAACCAATGGGCCGAGCAGTACTTC. This sequence encodes CASSFNQWAEQYF.

The chain combines TRBV5-6 with TRBJ2-7; perhaps D is TRBD1 or TRBD2 (5 bases each). Trimming took off 3 bases at V and 6 bases at J, with 13 bases between the two ends. The germline gives CDR1 SGHDT, CDR2 YYEEEE. This CDR3 is 13 amino acids long. CDR3: CASSSGTNCEQYF. The CDR3 nucleotides are TGTGCCAGCAGCTCCGGGACCAACTGCGAGCAGTACTTC.

This clonotype was observed a few times. V is TRBV2 and J is TRBJ2-1, with 7 nucleotides matching TRBD1. The CDR3 sequence is 15 residues long. Losses at the gene ends were 10 bases for V and 9 bases for J; bases not matched to a gene: 18. Germline V lookup: CDR1 SNHLY, CDR2 FYNNEI. CDR3: CATHRGTEKYSEQFF. The DNA of the CDR3 is TGTGCCACGCACAGGGGCACGGAGAAATATAGTGAGCAGTTCTTC.

There are many counts of this clonotype. The chain has TRBV3-1 and TRBJ1-1, with a possible D match to TRBD1 (6 bases). Trimming removed 0 bases at V and 3 bases at J, with 14 bases between. The V gene's germline CDR1 is LGHDT and CDR2 YNNKEL (reference sequence). The CDR3 has 16 amino acids. CDR3 in DNA: TGTGCCAGCAGCCAAGATTTTAGGGGGTGGGACACTGAAGCTTTCTTT. Translating gives CASSQDFRGWDTEAFF.

This clonotype was counted between two and nine times. This sequence joins TRBV29-1 and TRBJ2-3; D is perhaps TRBD1 or TRBD2 (5 bases each). The CDR3 is 17 residues long. Germline V gives CDR1 SQVTM, CDR2 ANQGSEA. Trimming took 1 base from V and 1 from J, leaving 18 bases between them. In DNA form, the CDR3 reads TGCAGCGTTGAAGGACAGTTGTCACTCGGGGGCACAGATACGCAGTATTTT. Amino acid sequence: CSVEGQLSLGGTDTQYF.

This sequence joins TRBV7-9 and TRBJ2-3, with a weak D call TRBD1 (6 bases). Germline loops: CDR1 SEHNR, CDR2 FQNEAQ (reference sequence). This CDR3 contains 15 residues. Trimming took off 3 bases at V and 2 bases at J, with 12 bases between the two ends. The CDR3 here is CASSFTGSYTDTQYF. CDR3 bases: TGTGCCAGCAGCTTTACAGGGTCATACACAGATACGCAGTATTTT.

This clonotype was recorded a few times. The chain combines TRBV28 with TRBJ1-4; D is undetermined. V was shortened by 7 bases and J by 14 bases, with 14 bases between the two germline ends. This CDR3 is built from 11 residues. Germline V gene data show CDR1 as MDHEN and CDR2 as SYDVKM. CDR3 DNA: TGTGCCAGCACTAATTCATATTCCCTGTTTTTT. Protein sequence: CASTNSYSLFF.